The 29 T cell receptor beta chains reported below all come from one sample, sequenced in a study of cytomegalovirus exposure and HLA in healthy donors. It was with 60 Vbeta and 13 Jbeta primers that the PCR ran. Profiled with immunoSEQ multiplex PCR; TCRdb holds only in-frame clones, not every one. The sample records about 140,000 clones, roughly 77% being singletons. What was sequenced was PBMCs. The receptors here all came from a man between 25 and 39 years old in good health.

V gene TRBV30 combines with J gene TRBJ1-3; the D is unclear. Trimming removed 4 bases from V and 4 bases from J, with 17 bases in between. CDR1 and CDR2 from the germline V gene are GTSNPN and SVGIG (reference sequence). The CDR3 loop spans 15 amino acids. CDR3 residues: CAWIPAGRYGNTIYF. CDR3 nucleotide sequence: TGTGCCTGGATACCCGCCGGGAGGTACGGAAACACCATATATTTT.

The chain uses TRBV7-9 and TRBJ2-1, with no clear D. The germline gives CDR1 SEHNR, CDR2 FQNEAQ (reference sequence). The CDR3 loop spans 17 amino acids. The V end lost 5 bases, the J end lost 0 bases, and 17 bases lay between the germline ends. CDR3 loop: CASSLSSALRSYNEQFF. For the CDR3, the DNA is TGTGCCAGCAGCCTATCGTCCGCTCTCCGCTCCTACAATGAGCAGTTCTTC. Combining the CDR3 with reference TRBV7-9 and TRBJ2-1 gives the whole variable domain DTGVSQNPRHKITKRGQNVTFRCDPISEHNRLYWYRQTLGQGPEFLTYFQNEAQLEKSRLLSDRFSAERPKGSFSTLEIQRTEQGDSAMYLCASSLSSALRSYNEQFFGPGTRLTVL.

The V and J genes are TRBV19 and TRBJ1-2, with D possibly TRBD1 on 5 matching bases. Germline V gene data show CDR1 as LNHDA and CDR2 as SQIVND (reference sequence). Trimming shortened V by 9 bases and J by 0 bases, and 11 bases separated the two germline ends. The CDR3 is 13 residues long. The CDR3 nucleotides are TGTGCCAGCCACAGGCGCCCTAACTATGGCTACACCTTC. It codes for CASHRRPNYGYTF.

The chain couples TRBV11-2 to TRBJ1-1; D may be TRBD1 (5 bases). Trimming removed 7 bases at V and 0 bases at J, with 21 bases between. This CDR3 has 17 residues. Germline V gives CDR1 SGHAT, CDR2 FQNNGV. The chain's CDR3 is CASTGGRGRHMNTEAFF. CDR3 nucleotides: TGTGCCAGCACCGGGGGAAGGGGACGCCATATGAACACTGAAGCTTTCTTT.

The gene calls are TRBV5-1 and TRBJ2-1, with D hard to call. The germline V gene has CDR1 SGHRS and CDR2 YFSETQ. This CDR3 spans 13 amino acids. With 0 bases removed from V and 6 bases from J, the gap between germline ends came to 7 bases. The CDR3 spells CASSLGVSNEQFF. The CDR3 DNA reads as TGCGCCAGCAGCTTGGGAGTGTCCAATGAGCAGTTCTTC.

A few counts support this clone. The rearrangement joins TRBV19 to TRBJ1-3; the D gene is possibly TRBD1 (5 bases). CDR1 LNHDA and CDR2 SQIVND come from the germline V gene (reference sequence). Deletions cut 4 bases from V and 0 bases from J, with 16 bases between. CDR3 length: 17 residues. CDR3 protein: CASSKPGLPNSGNTIYF. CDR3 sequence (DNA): TGTGCCAGTAGTAAGCCGGGACTGCCGAACTCTGGAAACACCATATATTTT.

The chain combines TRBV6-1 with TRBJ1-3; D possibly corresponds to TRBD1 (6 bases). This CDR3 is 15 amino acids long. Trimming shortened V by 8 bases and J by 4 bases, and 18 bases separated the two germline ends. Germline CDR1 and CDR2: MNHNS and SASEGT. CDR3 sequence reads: CASRRAGVVGNTIYF. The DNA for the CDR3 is TGTGCCAGCCGACGGGCAGGGGTAGTCGGAAACACCATATATTTT.

The CDR3 is CASSQVEGVRDSPLHF. The CDR3 coding sequence is TGCGCCAGCAGCCAAGTAGAGGGGGTGAGGGATTCACCCCTCCACTTT. The rearrangement uses TRBV4-1 and TRBJ1-6; tentatively, D is TRBD1 (6 bases). The length of the CDR3 is 16 residues. The germline V and J ends were trimmed by 1 base and 8 bases, with 15 bases remaining between them. Germline loops: CDR1 MGHRA, CDR2 YSYEKL.

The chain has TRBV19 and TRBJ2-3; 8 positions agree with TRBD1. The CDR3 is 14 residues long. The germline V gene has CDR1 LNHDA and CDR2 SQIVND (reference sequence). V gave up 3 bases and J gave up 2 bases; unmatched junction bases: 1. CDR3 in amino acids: CASSMDRVTDTQYF. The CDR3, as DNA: TGTGCCAGTAGTATGGACAGGGTCACAGATACGCAGTATTTT.

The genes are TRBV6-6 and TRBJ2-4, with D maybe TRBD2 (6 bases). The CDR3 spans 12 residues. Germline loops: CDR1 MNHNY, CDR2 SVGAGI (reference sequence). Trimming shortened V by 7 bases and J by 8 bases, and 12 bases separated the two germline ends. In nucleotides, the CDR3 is TGTGCCAGCAAGGAGGGGTCGGACATTCAGTACTTC. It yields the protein CASKEGSDIQYF.

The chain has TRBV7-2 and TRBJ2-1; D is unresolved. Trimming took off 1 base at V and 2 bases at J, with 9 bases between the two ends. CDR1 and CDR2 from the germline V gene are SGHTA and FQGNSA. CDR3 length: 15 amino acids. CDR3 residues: CASSLVVGAYNEQFF. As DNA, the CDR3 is TGTGCCAGCAGCTTAGTTGTCGGAGCCTACAATGAGCAGTTCTTC.

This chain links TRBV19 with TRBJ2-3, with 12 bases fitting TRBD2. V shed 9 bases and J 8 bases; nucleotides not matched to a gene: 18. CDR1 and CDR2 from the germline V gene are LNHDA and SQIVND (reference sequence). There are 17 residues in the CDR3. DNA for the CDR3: TGTGCCAGCAGCCTGATCCTAGCGGGAGGGCCTGGAGGTACGCAGTATTTT. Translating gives CASSLILAGGPGGTQYF.

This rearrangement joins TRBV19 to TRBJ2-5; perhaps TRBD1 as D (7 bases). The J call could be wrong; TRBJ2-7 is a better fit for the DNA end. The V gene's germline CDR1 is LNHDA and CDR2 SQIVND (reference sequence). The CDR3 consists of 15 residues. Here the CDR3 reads CASSQPGGHSYEQYF. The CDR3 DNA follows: TGTGCCAGTAGCCAACCAGGGGGGCACTCCTACGAGCAGTACTTC.

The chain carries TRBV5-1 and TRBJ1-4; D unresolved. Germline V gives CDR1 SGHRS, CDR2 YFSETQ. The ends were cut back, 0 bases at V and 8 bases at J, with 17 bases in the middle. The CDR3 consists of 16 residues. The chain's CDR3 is CASSLGAVAPAEKLFF. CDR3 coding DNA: TGCGCCAGCAGCTTGGGCGCGGTCGCCCCGGCGGAAAAACTGTTTTTT.

The CDR3 reads CASCPGQESGELFF. CDR3 sequence (DNA): TGTGCCAGCTGCCCTGGACAGGAAAGCGGGGAGCTGTTTTTT. The chain couples TRBV27 to TRBJ2-2, with TRBD1 identical over 7 bases. Trimming cost V 8 bases and J 7 bases; bases outside gene matches: 10. The germline V gene encodes CDR1 MNHEY and CDR2 SMNVEV (reference sequence). The CDR3 runs to 14 residues.

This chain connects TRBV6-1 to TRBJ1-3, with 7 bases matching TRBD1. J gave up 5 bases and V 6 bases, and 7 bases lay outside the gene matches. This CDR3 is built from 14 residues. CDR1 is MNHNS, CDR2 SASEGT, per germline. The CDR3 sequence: CASSSQGIRNTIYF. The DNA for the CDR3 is TGTGCCAGCAGCTCACAGGGGATCAGAAACACCATATATTTT.

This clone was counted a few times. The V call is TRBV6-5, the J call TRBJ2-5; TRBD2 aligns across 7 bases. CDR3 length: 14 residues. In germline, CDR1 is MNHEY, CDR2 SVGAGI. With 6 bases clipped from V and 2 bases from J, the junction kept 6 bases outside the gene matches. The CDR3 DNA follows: TGTGCCAGCAGAACCGGGACTACTCAAGAGACCCAGTACTTC. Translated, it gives CASRTGTTQETQYF.

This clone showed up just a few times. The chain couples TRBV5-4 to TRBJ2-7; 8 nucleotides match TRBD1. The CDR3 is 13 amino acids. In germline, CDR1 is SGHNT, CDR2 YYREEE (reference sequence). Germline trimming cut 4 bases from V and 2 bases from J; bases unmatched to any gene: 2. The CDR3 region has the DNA TGTGCCAGCAGCGAGGGACAGGCCTACGAGCAGTACTTC. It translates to CASSEGQAYEQYF.

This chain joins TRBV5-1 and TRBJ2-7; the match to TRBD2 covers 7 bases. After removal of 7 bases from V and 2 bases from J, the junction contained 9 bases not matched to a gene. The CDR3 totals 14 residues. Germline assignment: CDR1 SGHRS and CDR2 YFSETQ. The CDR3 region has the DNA TGCGCCAGCGGGGAGGGGACGGTGGCCTACGAGCAGTACTTC. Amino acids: CASGEGTVAYEQYF.

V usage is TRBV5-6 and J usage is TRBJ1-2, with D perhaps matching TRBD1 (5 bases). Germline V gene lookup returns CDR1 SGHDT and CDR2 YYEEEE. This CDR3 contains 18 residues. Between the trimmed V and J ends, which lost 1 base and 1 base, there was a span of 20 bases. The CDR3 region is CASSLIRAPSTLNYGYTF. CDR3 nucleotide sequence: TGTGCCAGCAGCTTGATCAGGGCCCCTTCGACCCTTAACTATGGCTACACCTTC.

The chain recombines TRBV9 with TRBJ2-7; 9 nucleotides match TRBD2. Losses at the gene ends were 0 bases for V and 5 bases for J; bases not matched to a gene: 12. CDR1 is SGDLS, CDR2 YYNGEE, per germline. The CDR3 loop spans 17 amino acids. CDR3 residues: CASSVAPGGAGGDEQYF. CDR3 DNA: TGTGCCAGCAGCGTAGCCCCCGGGGGGGCGGGAGGGGACGAGCAGTACTTC. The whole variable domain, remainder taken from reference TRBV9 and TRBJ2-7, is DSGVTQTPKHLITATGQRVTLRCSPRSGDLSVYWYQQSLDQGLQFLIQYYNGEERAKGNILERFSAQQFPDLHSELNLSSLELGDSALYFCASSVAPGGAGGDEQYFGPGTRLTVT.

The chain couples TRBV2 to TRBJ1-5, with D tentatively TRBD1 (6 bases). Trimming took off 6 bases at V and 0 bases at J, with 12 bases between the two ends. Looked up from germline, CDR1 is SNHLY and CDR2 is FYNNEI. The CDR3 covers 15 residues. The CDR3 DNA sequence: TGTGCCAGCAGAACACAGGGTCCTAGCAATCAGCCCCAGCATTTT. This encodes CASRTQGPSNQPQHF.

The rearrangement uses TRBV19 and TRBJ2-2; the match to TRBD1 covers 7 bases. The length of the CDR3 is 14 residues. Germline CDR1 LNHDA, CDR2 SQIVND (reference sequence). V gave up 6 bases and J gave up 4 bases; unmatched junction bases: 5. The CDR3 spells CASSNTGATGELFF. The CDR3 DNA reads TGTGCCAGTAGCAATACAGGGGCCACCGGGGAGCTGTTTTTT.

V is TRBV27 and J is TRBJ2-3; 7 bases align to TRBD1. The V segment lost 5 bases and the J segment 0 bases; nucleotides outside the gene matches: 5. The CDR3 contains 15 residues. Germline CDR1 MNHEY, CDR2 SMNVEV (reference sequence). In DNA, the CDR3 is TGTGCCAGCAGTGAACAGGGGACGAGCACAGATACGCAGTATTTT. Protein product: CASSEQGTSTDTQYF.

This CDR3 reads CASSLDVGGETQYF. The CDR3 DNA reads TGCGCCAGCTCTTTGGACGTAGGCGGGGAGACCCAGTACTTC. The chain joins TRBV23-1 to TRBJ2-5; D may be TRBD2 (5 bases). TRBV23-1 qualifies as an ORF whose function is uncertain. This CDR3 is built from 14 residues. Trimming removed 8 bases from V and 5 bases from J, with 18 bases in between.

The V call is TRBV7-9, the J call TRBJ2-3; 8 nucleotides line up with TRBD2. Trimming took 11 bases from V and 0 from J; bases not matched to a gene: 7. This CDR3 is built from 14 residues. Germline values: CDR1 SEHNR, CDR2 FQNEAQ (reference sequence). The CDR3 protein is CAGTVAGSTDTQYF. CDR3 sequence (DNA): TGTGCCGGTACGGTAGCGGGAAGCACAGATACGCAGTATTTT.

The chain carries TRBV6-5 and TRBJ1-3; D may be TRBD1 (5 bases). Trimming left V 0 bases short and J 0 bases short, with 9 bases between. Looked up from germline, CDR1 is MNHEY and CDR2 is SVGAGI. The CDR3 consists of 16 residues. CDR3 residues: CASSYSGDFSGNTIYF. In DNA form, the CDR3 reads TGTGCCAGCAGTTACTCGGGGGACTTCTCTGGAAACACCATATATTTT.

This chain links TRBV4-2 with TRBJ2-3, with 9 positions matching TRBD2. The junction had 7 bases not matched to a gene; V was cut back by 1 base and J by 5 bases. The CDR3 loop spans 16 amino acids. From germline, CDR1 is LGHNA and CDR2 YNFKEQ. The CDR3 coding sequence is TGTGCCAGCAGCCAAGCTGCTAGCGGGATGAAAGATACGCAGTATTTT. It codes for CASSQAASGMKDTQYF.

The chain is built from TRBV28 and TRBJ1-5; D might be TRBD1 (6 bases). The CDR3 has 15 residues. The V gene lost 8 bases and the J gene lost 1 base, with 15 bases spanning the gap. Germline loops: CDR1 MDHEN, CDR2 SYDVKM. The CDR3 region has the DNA TGTGCCAGCGCCCAGGGGCTGGGGAGCAATCAGCCCCAGCATTTT. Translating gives CASAQGLGSNQPQHF.